Listed below are T cell receptor beta chains from one sample, sequenced in a study of cytomegalovirus exposure and HLA in healthy donors. Sequenced by immunoSEQ multiplex PCR; TCRdb stores in-frame clones only, minus some. The sample has roughly 160,000 clones, about 72% seen once. Material for sequencing was PBMCs. Receptor source: a man aged 25-45 years in good health and CMV-seropositive. The CDR3 runs from the conserved cysteine through the conserved F or W. The D gene is left open where the match is weak. Not every row has a clone size; where given, it reads once, few, many or a size class.

d_call,clone_size,j_call,v_call,cdr3_aa,cdr3_nt
TRBD2,few,TRBJ2-7,TRBV4-1,CASSWLRGGAYEQYF,TGCGCCAGCAGCTGGTTACGGGGGGGAGCCTACGAGCAGTACTTC
TRBD1,.,TRBJ2-5,TRBV7-8,CASSLDRVGQETQYF,TGTGCCAGCAGCCTGGACAGGGTGGGTCAAGAGACCCAGTACTTC
.,few,TRBJ2-2,TRBV28,CASSFRGVNTGELFF,TGTGCCAGCAGTTTCAGGGGGGTGAACACCGGGGAGCTGTTTTTT
TRBD1,once,TRBJ2-7,TRBV30,CAWSVPLGQGFYEQYF,TGTGCCTGGAGTGTACCCCTGGGACAGGGGTTCTACGAGCAGTACTTC
TRBD2,.,TRBJ2-7,TRBV5-1,CASKRIAGLPLSEQYF,TGCGCCAGCAAGCGAATAGCGGGCCTCCCTCTCTCGGAGCAGTACTTC
TRBD1,.,TRBJ1-3,TRBV4-1,CASSQLPGQGAGTIYF,TGCGCCAGCAGCCAACTACCTGGACAGGGTGCCGGCACCATATATTTT
.,few,TRBJ2-3,TRBV5-1,CASSLAYTDTQYF,TGCGCCAGCAGCTTGGCTTACACAGATACGCAGTATTTT
.,.,TRBJ1-6,TRBV28,CASSLLGSKSPLHF,TGTGCCAGCAGTTTATTGGGCAGTAAGTCACCCCTCCACTTT
.,once,TRBJ2-2,TRBV6-1,CASRAQEASGELFF,TGTGCCAGCAGGGCTCAGGAGGCTAGCGGGGAGCTGTTTTTT
TRBD1,.,TRBJ1-5,TRBV11-2,CASSGQGGNQPQHF,TGTGCCAGCAGCGGGCAGGGGGGCAATCAGCCCCAGCATTTT
TRBD2,.,TRBJ2-3,TRBV30,CAWRASGGKDTQYF,TGTGCCTGGAGGGCTAGCGGGGGGAAAGATACGCAGTATTTT
TRBD1,.,TRBJ1-4,TRBV6-6,CASSGQGLGEKLFF,TGTGCCAGCAGCGGACAGGGCTTAGGTGAAAAACTGTTTTTT
TRBD2,.,TRBJ2-1,TRBV5-1,CASSPSGLATGRRSYNEQFF,TGCGCCAGCAGCCCTTCAGGACTAGCGACGGGGAGGCGTTCCTACAATGAGCAGTTCTTC
.,.,TRBJ2-7,TRBV10-3,CAISDGTNEQYF,TGTGCCATCAGTGATGGGACAAACGAGCAGTACTTC
.,.,TRBJ1-5,TRBV5-6,CASSLGSQPQHF,TGTGCCAGCAGCTTGGGCAGTCAGCCCCAGCATTTT
TRBD2,.,TRBJ2-1,TRBV6-5,CASSYGTSGTRRVF,TGTGCCAGCAGTTACGGGACTAGCGGGACTCGGAGGGTCTTC
TRBD1,.,TRBJ2-5,TRBV7-7,CASSPRTGAGTQYF,TGTGCCAGCAGCCCACGGACAGGGGCGGGGACCCAGTACTTC
.,.,TRBJ2-3,TRBV29-1,CSVDGGDLTDTQYF,TGCAGCGTTGATGGCGGGGACCTCACAGATACGCAGTATTTT
.,.,TRBJ2-7,TRBV6-1,CASSERNYEQYF,TGTGCCAGCAGTGAACGTAACTACGAGCAGTACTTC
.,few,TRBJ2-3,TRBV5-1,CASSPVGQRDTQYF,TGCGCCAGCAGCCCTGTGGGCCAAAGAGATACGCAGTATTTT
TRBD1,.,TRBJ2-5,TRBV5-1,CASSGTTGGSETQYF,TGCGCCAGCAGCGGTACTACAGGGGGCTCGGAGACCCAGTACTTC
TRBD1,.,TRBJ2-1,TRBV29-1,CSVEVPQGATYNEQFF,TGCAGCGTTGAAGTTCCCCAGGGGGCGACCTACAATGAGCAGTTCTTC
.,.,TRBJ1-4,TRBV7-6,CASSHPTGANEKLFF,TGTGCCAGCAGCCACCCGACAGGAGCTAATGAAAAACTGTTTTTT
.,.,TRBJ2-5,TRBV6-5,CASSYSTGETQYF,TGTGCCAGCAGTTACTCTACGGGGGAGACCCAGTACTTC
TRBD1,few,TRBJ1-4,TRBV29-1,CSVEDTGAVEKLFF,TGCAGCGTTGAAGATACAGGGGCGGTTGAAAAACTGTTTTTT
.,once,TRBJ2-2,TRBV7-9,CASSLEGPNTGELFF,TGTGCCAGCAGCTTAGAGGGGCCGAACACCGGGGAGCTGTTTTTT
.,.,TRBJ2-5,TRBV11-2,CASSSKGEEYF,TGTGCCAGCAGCTCCAAGGGAGAAGAGTACTTC
TRBD2,once,TRBJ2-1,TRBV29-1,CSVDSVAGGPNEQFF,TGCAGCGTTGATTCGGTAGCGGGGGGGCCAAATGAGCAGTTCTTC
.,.,TRBJ2-3,TRBV27,CASSLSGDTQYF,TGTGCTAGCAGTTTAAGCGGGGATACGCAGTATTTT
.,.,TRBJ1-3,TRBV9,CASSVANAGESGNTIYF,TGTGCCAGCAGCGTAGCTAATGCAGGGGAGTCTGGAAACACCATATATTTT
.,.,TRBJ2-7,TRBV11-2,CASSLEPSSSYEQYF,TGTGCCAGCAGCTTAGAACCATCGAGCTCCTACGAGCAGTACTTC
TRBD1,.,TRBJ1-1,TRBV5-4,CASSSRGHDTEAFF,TGTGCCAGCAGCTCGAGGGGGCACGACACTGAAGCTTTCTTT
.,.,TRBJ1-1,TRBV12-5,CASGLRGKNTEAFF,TGTGCTAGTGGTTTAAGGGGTAAGAACACTGAAGCTTTCTTT
TRBD1,.,TRBJ1-6,TRBV6-4,CASSETGNSPLHF,TGTGCCAGCAGTGAGACAGGGAATTCACCCCTCCACTTT
.,.,TRBJ2-7,TRBV30,CAWSGQLSSYEQYF,TGTGCCTGGAGCGGACAGTTGAGCTCCTACGAGCAGTACTTC
.,.,TRBJ2-3,TRBV2,CASSGPSGDTQYF,TGTGCCAGCAGTGGGCCCAGCGGAGATACGCAGTATTTT
TRBD1,.,TRBJ2-1,TRBV10-3,CAISEGDRGGNEQFF,TGTGCCATCAGTGAAGGGGACAGGGGAGGGAATGAGCAGTTCTTC
.,.,TRBJ2-7,TRBV5-1,CASSPGHLGSYEQYF,TGCGCCAGCAGCCCGGGACATCTGGGCTCCTACGAGCAGTACTTC
.,.,TRBJ2-7,TRBV19,CASGWQGSNEQYF,TGTGCCAGTGGGTGGCAGGGGTCGAACGAGCAGTACTTC
.,.,TRBJ1-1,TRBV5-6,CASSLSLQGNTEAFF,TGTGCCAGCAGCTTGTCCTTACAGGGGAACACTGAAGCTTTCTTT
TRBD1,once,TRBJ2-7,TRBV11-2,CASSLERTGAYEQYF,TGTGCCAGCAGCTTGGAGCGGACAGGAGCCTACGAGCAGTACTTC
.,.,TRBJ2-2,TRBV25-1,CATLGGGGGELFF,TGTGCCACCCTAGGGGGGGGCGGCGGGGAGCTGTTTTTT
.,.,TRBJ2-7,TRBV5-4,CASSLSGTPSYEQYF,TGTGCCAGCAGCCTATCCGGGACACCCTCCTACGAGCAGTACTTC
.,few,TRBJ1-4,TRBV2,CASTLQVNEKLFF,TGTGCCAGCACCCTGCAGGTTAATGAAAAACTGTTTTTT
.,.,TRBJ2-7,TRBV5-6,CASSLWGGSYEQYF,TGTGCCAGCAGCTTATGGGGCGGATCCTACGAGCAGTACTTC
TRBD2,.,TRBJ2-4,TRBV5-5,CASSMRGGGGGLLAKNIQYF,TGTGCCAGCAGCATGAGGGGGGGTGGCGGGGGGCTCCTAGCCAAAAACATTCAGTACTTC
TRBD1,.,TRBJ2-3,TRBV28,CASRSGGADTQYF,TGTGCCAGCAGGTCAGGGGGCGCAGATACGCAGTATTTT
TRBD2,.,TRBJ2-5,TRBV18,CASSPRGTSGGETQYF,TGTGCCAGCTCACCACGGGGGACTAGCGGGGGAGAGACCCAGTACTTC
.,.,TRBJ1-1,TRBV5-1,CASSLGRALVGRNTEAFF,TGCGCCAGCAGCTTGGGCCGGGCGTTGGTTGGGAGGAACACTGAAGCTTTCTTT
.,.,TRBJ2-2,TRBV28,CASSQRGSGELFF,TGTGCCAGCAGCCAAAGGGGGTCCGGGGAGCTGTTTTTT
TRBD1,once,TRBJ2-2,TRBV6-6,CASSYRGPGELFF,TGTGCCAGCAGTTACAGGGGGCCCGGGGAGTTGTTTTTT
.,.,TRBJ2-5,TRBV2,CASSEATGTETQYF,TGTGCCAGCAGTGAGGCAACAGGGACGGAGACCCAGTACTTC
.,few,TRBJ1-4,TRBV6-5,CATRPETGVNEKLFF,TGTGCCACCCGACCCGAGACGGGAGTTAATGAAAAACTGTTTTTT
.,.,TRBJ2-1,TRBV6-4,CASSFRDNVYEQFF,TGTGCCAGCAGTTTCAGGGACAACGTCTATGAGCAGTTCTTC
TRBD1,.,TRBJ2-3,TRBV6-5,CASGQGADTQYF,TGTGCCAGCGGACAGGGGGCAGATACGCAGTATTTT
TRBD2,.,TRBJ2-2,TRBV9,CASSVGTSGGLNTGELFF,TGTGCCAGCAGCGTAGGGACTAGCGGGGGCCTTAACACCGGGGAGCTGTTTTTT
TRBD2,few,TRBJ2-3,TRBV6-6,CASAGTSGGGTQYF,TGTGCCAGCGCCGGGACTAGCGGGGGCGGGACGCAGTATTTT
TRBD1,.,TRBJ1-2,TRBV28,CASRVLSAGGWGYTF,TGTGCCAGCAGAGTATTGTCGGCAGGGGGCTGGGGCTACACCTTC
TRBD1,.,TRBJ1-2,TRBV4-1,CASSQPGQKANYGYTF,TGCGCCAGCAGCCAACCGGGACAGAAAGCTAACTATGGCTACACCTTC
TRBD1,.,TRBJ2-7,TRBV2,CASSLGTGNFYEQYF,TGTGCCAGCAGCTTAGGGACAGGGAATTTCTACGAGCAGTACTTC